This T cell receptor (beta chain) was found in a study of CD8 T cells in ankylosing spondylitis. Findings and caveats of the study: Within matched ankylosing spondylitis synovial fluid, disease-linked clones were reportedly significantly enriched. Seemingly distinctive of ankylosing spondylitis blood was a TCR beta motif formed by eight highly homologous variants. Disease-linked clones displayed a CD8+ phenotype and appeared relatively rarely in peripheral blood. In reactive arthritis synovial fluid and blood, some motif variants had been reported before.

V lost 4 bases to trimming and J lost 2 bases, with 15 bases between them. This CDR3 is 15 amino acids long. Germline loops: CDR1 SGHRS, CDR2 YFSETQ. About this clonotype: The antigen is unknown.

For TCR beta, libraries came from quantitative 5'-RACE with molecular barcodes. TCRdb recomputed calls from the 5' RACE reads with MiXCR, one row per CDR3 protein. The sample holds about 440,000 distinct CDR3 sequences, approximately 17% seen once. The sample taken for sequencing was blood, either unsorted or a sorted T cell fraction (not recorded which). The chain combines TRBV5-1 with TRBJ1-2, with no clear D. The clonotype originates from a male donor with ankylosing spondylitis. DNA for the CDR3: TGCGCCAGCAGCCAAGATCCGGGCGTAAACTATGGCTACACCTTC. Its protein product is CASSQDPGVNYGYTF.